The 9 T cell receptor beta chains given below trace back to one sample, sequenced in a study of identifying expanded T cells in peripheral blood. Profiling relied on immunoSEQ multiplex PCR, and the TCRdb table lists in-frame clones only, not all of them. The sample gives under 150,000 clones, around four fifths of which show up once; over 3% is in the top ten. The sample comprised blood. These receptors originate from a person between 18 and 70 years old in good health.

The rearrangement links TRBV29-1 to TRBJ1-2, with D perhaps TRBD1 (5 bases). Trimming took off 3 bases at V and 8 bases at J, with 19 bases between the two ends. Germline CDR1 reads SQVTM; CDR2 reads ANQGSEA. The CDR3 spans 14 residues. Here the CDR3 DNA reads TGCAGCGTTGACGGGGGAAGTTCAGTGAAGGGCTACACCTTC. Its protein is CSVDGGSSVKGYTF.

This rearrangement joins TRBV19 to TRBJ2-7; 7 bases fit TRBD1. Germline V lookup: CDR1 LNHDA, CDR2 SQIVND (reference sequence). Trimming took 3 bases from V and 4 from J; bases not matched to a gene: 6. The CDR3 is 14 amino acids. The CDR3 loop is CASSMVQGSYEQYF. The DNA of the CDR3 is TGTGCCAGTAGTATGGTACAGGGGAGTTACGAGCAGTACTTC.

V is TRBV2 and J is TRBJ2-5; D remains unclear. Trimming pared 1 base from V and 2 bases from J, leaving 8 bases between. Germline V gene sequence: CDR1 SNHLY, CDR2 FYNNEI. The CDR3 is 14 residues long. The CDR3 nucleotides are TGTGCCAGCAGTGAAGGTCTCCTACAAGAGACCCAGTACTTC. Protein: CASSEGLLQETQYF. The complete variable domain, with remaining parts taken from reference TRBV2 and TRBJ2-5, reads EPEVTQTPSHQVTQMGQEVILRCVPISNHLYFYWYRQILGQKVEFLVSFYNNEISEKSEIFDDQFSVERPDGSNFTLKIRSTKLEDSAMYFCASSEGLLQETQYFGPGTRLLVL.

The rearrangement links TRBV10-2 to TRBJ2-1, with a weak D call TRBD2 (7 bases). Deletions cut 3 bases from V and 7 bases from J, with 16 bases between. The CDR3 runs to 15 residues. CDR1 and CDR2 from the germline V gene are WSHSY and SAAADI. CDR3 amino acids: CASSEVGGGLNEQFF. The CDR3 DNA is TGCGCCAGCAGTGAAGTGGGGGGGGGCTTAAATGAGCAGTTCTTC.

This chain links TRBV9 with TRBJ2-7; 8 bases fit TRBD1. The ends lost 3 bases at V and 1 base at J; junction bases unmatched: 3. This CDR3 spans 14 amino acids. Germline V gene lookup returns CDR1 SGDLS and CDR2 YYNGEE. The CDR3 protein is CASSATGDSYEQYF. CDR3 in DNA: TGTGCCAGCAGCGCGACAGGGGATTCCTACGAGCAGTACTTC.

This clone was seen a handful of times. The chain employs TRBV13 and TRBJ1-1; D perhaps matches TRBD1 (5 bases). CDR3 length: 14 residues. Germline CDR1 is PRHDT and CDR2 is FYEKMQ (reference sequence). Trimming removed 5 bases from V and 6 bases from J, with 16 bases in between. The CDR3, as DNA: TGTGCCAGCAGCCTTGGGAGGGGATCGGCTGAAGCTTTCTTT. Its translation: CASSLGRGSAEAFF.

The table lists this clone with a count of one. The CDR3 DNA reads TGTGCCAGTAGTCCTGGGACAGCTTATAGCAATCAGCCCCAGCATTTT. Translating it yields CASSPGTAYSNQPQHF. This chain links TRBV19 with TRBJ1-5, with TRBD1 identical over 7 bases. CDR1 and CDR2 (germline): LNHDA, SQIVND (reference sequence). CDR3 size: 16 residues. V was pared by 5 bases and J by 0 bases, with 7 bases of the junction left unmatched.

Only a few counts were recorded for this clone. V gene TRBV30 combines with J gene TRBJ2-1; 8 bases align to TRBD1. J lost 7 bases, V lost 7 bases, and 12 bases had no gene match. Looked up from germline, CDR1 is GTSNPN and CDR2 is SVGIG (reference sequence). This CDR3 comprises 14 residues. The CDR3 region is CASTRQGLTNEQFF. The CDR3 region has the DNA TGTGCCTCAACACGACAGGGGTTAACGAATGAGCAGTTCTTC.

CDR3 bases: TGTGCCAGTAGTATAGCGGACAGGGGAGGCTACGAGCAGTACTTC. It specifies CASSIADRGGYEQYF. J is TRBJ2-7 and V is TRBV19; 9 bases are shared with TRBD1. From germline, CDR1 is LNHDA and CDR2 SQIVND (reference sequence). V was pared by 1 base and J by 3 bases, with 4 bases of the junction left unmatched. The CDR3 loop spans 15 amino acids. The whole variable domain, remainder taken from reference TRBV19 and TRBJ2-7, is DGGITQSPKYLFRKEGQNVTLSCEQNLNHDAMYWYRQDPGQGLRLIYYSQIVNDFQKGDIAEGYSVSREKKESFPLTVTSAQKNPTAFYLCASSIADRGGYEQYFGPGTRLTVT.